This TCR beta chain is drawn from a study of T cells in tumors after PD-1 blockade. Produced via immunoSEQ multiplex PCR; TCRdb's table is partial and in-frame only. This table holds about 25,000 clones, over 80% found once. V shed 7 bases and J shed 4 bases, with 13 bases lying between them. Germline V lookup: CDR1 LNHNV, CDR2 YYDKDF (reference sequence). This CDR3 is built from 14 residues. The chain carries TRBV15 and TRBJ1-4; D not certain. The TCR comes from a human donor with basal cell carcinoma. The starting material was PBMCs, obtained after anti-PD-1 treatment. DNA of the CDR3: TGTGCCACCAAAATCGGAGGGAGTAATGAAAAACTGTTTTTT. Protein sequence: CATKIGGSNEKLFF.